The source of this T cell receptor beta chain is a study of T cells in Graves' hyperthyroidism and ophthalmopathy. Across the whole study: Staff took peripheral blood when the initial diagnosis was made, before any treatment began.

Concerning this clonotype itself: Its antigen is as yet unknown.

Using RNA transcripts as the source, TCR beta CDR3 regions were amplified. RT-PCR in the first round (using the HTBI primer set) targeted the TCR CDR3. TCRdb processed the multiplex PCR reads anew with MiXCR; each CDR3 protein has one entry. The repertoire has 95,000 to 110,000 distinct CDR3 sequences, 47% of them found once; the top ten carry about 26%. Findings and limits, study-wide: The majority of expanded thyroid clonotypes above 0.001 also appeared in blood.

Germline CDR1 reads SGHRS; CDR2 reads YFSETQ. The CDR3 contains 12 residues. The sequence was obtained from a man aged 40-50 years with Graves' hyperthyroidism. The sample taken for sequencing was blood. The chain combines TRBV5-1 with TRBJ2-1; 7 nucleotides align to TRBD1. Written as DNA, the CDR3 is TGCTTCAGACAGGGTTACTACAATGAGCAGTTCTTC. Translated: CFRQGYYNEQFF.